Here is one T cell receptor beta chain with its context. Its antigen is currently unknown. One junction end disagrees with the germline gene, perhaps due to a read error. Per the germline V gene, CDR1 is MGHRA and CDR2 is YSYEKL. The CDR3 covers 14 residues. This table comes from immunoSEQ multiplex PCR, and its TCRdb copy is limited to in-frame clones, with some not included. The data show around 33,000 clones, 80% to 95% seen once. This sample stems from a study of OX40 agonist ivuxolimab in advanced cancers. At the level of the study: Six ivuxolimab dose levels, 0.01 to 10 mg/kg, were given intravenously every 2 weeks. Patients undergoing dose escalation presented with hepatocellular carcinoma, melanoma, renal cell or head and neck cancer.

Study-wide results and caveats: Some nonresponders likewise displayed low normalized T-cell clonal expansion.

The receptor's source is an adult with an advanced solid tumor such as melanoma, head and neck, liver or kidney cancer. The sample consisted of CD4+ or CD8+ T cells sorted from blood, taken in a trial of the OX40 agonist ivuxolimab. The chain links TRBV4-1 to TRBJ1-5; D ambiguous. Here the CDR3 DNA reads TGCGCCAGCAGCCAAGAAGACGAAAATCGGCCCCAGCATTTT. Protein: CASSQEDENRPQHF.